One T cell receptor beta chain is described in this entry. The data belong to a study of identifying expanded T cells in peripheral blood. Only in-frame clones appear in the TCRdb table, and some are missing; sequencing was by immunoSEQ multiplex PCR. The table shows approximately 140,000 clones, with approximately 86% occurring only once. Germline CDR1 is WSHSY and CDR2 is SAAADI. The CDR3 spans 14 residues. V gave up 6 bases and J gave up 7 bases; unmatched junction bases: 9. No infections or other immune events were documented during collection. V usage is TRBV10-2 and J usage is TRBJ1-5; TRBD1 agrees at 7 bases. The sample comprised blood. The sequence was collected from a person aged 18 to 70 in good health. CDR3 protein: CASRRDSGGQPQHF. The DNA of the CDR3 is TGCGCCAGCAGAAGGGACAGTGGAGGCCAGCCCCAGCATTTT.